This entry is about one T cell receptor beta chain. Primers used in a second PCR of about 6 to 11 cycles were a sample-barcoded 5' primer and a J-beta primer mix. TCRdb ran MiXCR on the 5' RACE reads and lists one entry per CDR3 protein. The sample holds about 670,000 distinct CDR3 sequences, over 40% seen once. The entry originates in a study of blood T cells in healthy people across ages. The ends lost 5 bases at V and 2 bases at J; junction bases unmatched: 9. The length of the CDR3 is 16 residues. CDR1 is SGHTA, CDR2 FQGNSA, per germline. This receptor was identified in a woman aged 80 or older in good health. This chain links TRBV7-2 with TRBJ1-2; 9 nucleotides align to TRBD1. Material for sequencing was blood. CDR3 residues: CASSVSPGQGNYGYTF. The CDR3 DNA follows: TGTGCCAGCAGCGTCAGCCCGGGACAGGGAAACTATGGCTACACCTTC.